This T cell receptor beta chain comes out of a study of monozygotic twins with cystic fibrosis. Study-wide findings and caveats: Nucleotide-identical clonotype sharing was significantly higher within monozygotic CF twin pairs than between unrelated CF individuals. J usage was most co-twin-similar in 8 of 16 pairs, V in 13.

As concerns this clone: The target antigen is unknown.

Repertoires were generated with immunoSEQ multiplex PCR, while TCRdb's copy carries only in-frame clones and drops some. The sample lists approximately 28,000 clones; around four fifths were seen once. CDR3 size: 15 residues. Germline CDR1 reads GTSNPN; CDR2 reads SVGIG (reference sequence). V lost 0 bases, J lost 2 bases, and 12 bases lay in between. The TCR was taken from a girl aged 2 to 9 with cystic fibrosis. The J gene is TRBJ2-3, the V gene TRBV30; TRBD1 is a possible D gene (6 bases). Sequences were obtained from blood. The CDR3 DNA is TGTGCCTGGAGTGTCGGGACAACACACACAGATACGCAGTATTTT. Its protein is CAWSVGTTHTDTQYF.